This TCR beta chain was identified during a study of blood T cell repertoires in COVID-19. Study background: Acute and convalescent COVID-19 specimens originated in the United States, Italy and Spain. Nucleic acid was either cDNA or gDNA, and it came from T cells, B-cell-depleted T cells, or PBMCs.

As processed by the authors: From reference gene primer amplification, estimates of nucleated cell counts were derived. TCRdb's copy holds only in-frame clones and misses some; the assay was immunoSEQ multiplex PCR. The D gene and trimming were derived from the DNA, and the V and J assignments and clone size from that table. This table has around 150,000 clones, about 85% appearing once. Enrolled during active infection, Seattle patients were then followed longitudinally. The source material was peripheral blood. The TCR sequence derives from an older woman with COVID-19, enrolled during active disease.

The CDR3 DNA reads TGTGCCAGTAGTATATTTAGCGGCTACAATGAGCAGTTCTTC. Translation: CASSIFSGYNEQFF. The chain recombines TRBV19 with TRBJ2-1; possible D gene TRBD2, 6 bases. CDR1 is LNHDA, CDR2 SQIVND, per germline (reference sequence). The CDR3 is made up of 14 amino acids. The germline V and J ends were trimmed by 2 bases and 3 bases, with 8 bases remaining between them.